The clone carrying this TCR beta chain was counted many times. Its antigen remains unknown. The source of the sample is a study of T cell repertoires in cytomegalovirus infection. Study at large: An indication of both CMV infection and matching HLA type came from public TCR beta signatures. General study points: CMV-specific HLA-C-restricted TCR beta clonotypes dominated the ex vivo response. Based on cumulative public TCR beta family frequency, carriers of CMV plus the relevant HLA were identified.

TCRdb ran MiXCR on the reads and lists one entry per CDR3 protein. The repertoire has 200,000 to 300,000 distinct CDR3 sequences, approximately 9.1% of them found once; the top ten carry over 12%. This CDR3 comprises 14 residues. CDR1 is SGHVS and CDR2 is FQNEAQ in the germline V gene. V lost 2 bases, J lost 6 bases, and 11 bases lay in between. This TCR derives from a human donor in good health (CMV status not recorded). Some clones in this sample may be carry-over from other donors' samples. The chain is built from TRBV7-8 and TRBJ1-5, with D uncertain. The sequencing input was PBMCs. This CDR3 reads CASSLLGVGQPQHF. In nucleotides, the CDR3 is TGTGCCAGCAGCTTACTGGGCGTGGGTCAGCCCCAGCATTTT.